This T cell receptor beta chain was profiled in a study of blood T cell repertoires in COVID-19 (dated by TCRdb to 2020 to 2021). In the study overall: Collaborator samples came from the United States, Italy and Spain and covered acute and convalescent phases of COVID-19. The material from the prospective study consisted of cDNA or gDNA derived from T cells, B-cell-depleted T cells, or PBMCs. The dataset comprised deeply sampled blood TCRbeta repertoires from subjects exposed to, actively infected with, or recovered from COVID-19. The repertoires were released in a freely available public database meant as a resource for research on the immune response to SARS-CoV-2. Samples were obtained from the ongoing ImmuneRACE study (first 160 participants) and from 1,254 subjects provided by 6 global collaborators. The sample metadata nearly always contained a de-identified subject ID, COVID-19 status, age in years and sex. Where available, HLA class I and class II types were obtained from metadata supplied by the sample provider rather than from assay-based typing.

This clone is a singleton in its sample. Its specific antigen is unknown. No base qualities exist here, and no much larger clone lies one base off it. Participants in the prospective study were enrolled through a virtual design, were aged about 18 to 100 years, and lived in roughly 25 United States geographic areas. Cohort assignment in the prospective study relied on participant-reported clinical history from a screening survey and a study questionnaire. Each participant in the prospective study had whole blood, serum and a nasopharyngeal or oropharyngeal swab collected by mobile phlebotomists. Prospective study participants could optionally give additional blood draws and questionnaires over an approximately two-month period. Before DNA extraction, prospective study blood samples were shipped either frozen or at room temperature. Counted from cysteine to phenylalanine, this CDR3 has 11 amino acids. Kept here is only the CDR3 DNA, which spans 33 bases and is read in frame from base 1. The junction carries 9 bases between V and J, which are trimmed by 6 bases and 8 bases respectively. According to the germline V gene, CDR1 reads KGHDR and CDR2 reads SFDVKD.

The full study reports these points: The quantity of clinical and demographic metadata differed by source and by participant and was supplied without curation.

TCRbeta CDR3 regions were amplified from genomic DNA by means of the immunoSEQ Assay, a bias-controlled multiplex PCR. In the paper's pipeline: Within the assay, amplification of reference gene primers was used to estimate how many nucleated cells each sample contained. To quantify the absolute abundance of each unique TCRbeta CDR3 rearrangement, sequence reads were collapsed and filtered. For each sample, productive Simpson clonality was calculated as the square root of Simpson's diversity index over productive rearrangements. What TCRdb holds here is the immuneACCESS table cut down to in-frame rearrangements. Part of the clones is not present; checked against another copy, under half of the missing clones reflect an unresolved V gene, and the others are unexplained. The DNA was the basis for D and trimming; V, J and clone size are from that table. Present in this sample are under 200,000 clones, approximately 80% of which were seen just once. More than 4% of the sample goes to the ten largest clones.

The specimen was PBMCs or T cells enriched from blood (not recorded which). The sequence was collected from a woman between 55 and 75 years old with acute COVID-19. The chain employs TRBV24-1 and TRBJ1-1; a tentative D match to TRBD1 spans 5 bases. The nucleotide sequence reads as follows: TGTGCCACCAGTCGGGGACTCGAAGCTTTCTTT. This sequence encodes CATSRGLEAFF.